Presented here are 29 T cell receptor beta chains from one specimen sequenced in a study of T cell responses to AZD1222 COVID-19 vaccine. The method was immunoSEQ multiplex PCR; TCRdb's version includes in-frame clones alone and lacks a portion of them. The sample shows more than 75,000 clones, 75% to 90% of them seen only once. The material sequenced was peripheral blood, taken on day 0 of AZD1222 vaccination. These receptors were obtained from an adult in good health.

The V call is TRBV6-5, the J call TRBJ1-5; possibly TRBD1 for D (5 bases). Germline CDR1 MNHEY, CDR2 SVGAGI. V shed 6 bases and J shed 1 base, with 13 bases lying between them. The CDR3 has 15 amino acids. CDR3 DNA sequence: TGTGCCAGCAGCCTGTCGGGGCGAAGCAATCAGCCCCAGCATTTT. This encodes CASSLSGRSNQPQHF.

The chain has TRBV7-8 and TRBJ1-2, with a weak D call TRBD1 (5 bases). Germline V gives CDR1 SGHVS, CDR2 FQNEAQ. This CDR3 contains 15 residues. The V and J ends lost 1 base and 8 bases respectively, with 17 bases between them. The CDR3 sequence: CASSLEGLLFGGYTF. In DNA form, the CDR3 reads TGTGCCAGCAGCTTAGAGGGGCTTCTATTTGGGGGCTACACCTTC.

The J gene is TRBJ1-2, the V gene TRBV2, with a weak D call TRBD1 (6 bases). The CDR3 consists of 15 residues. The V gene lost 2 bases and the J gene lost 6 bases, with 16 bases spanning the gap. CDR1 and CDR2 (germline): SNHLY, FYNNEI. The CDR3 loop is CASSEIGGLFDGYTF. The DNA of the CDR3 is TGTGCCAGCAGTGAAATTGGGGGCCTTTTTGATGGCTACACCTTC.

The J gene is TRBJ2-7, the V gene TRBV15; no firm D call. Germline CDR1 LNHNV, CDR2 YYDKDF (reference sequence). This CDR3 region has 14 residues. Trimming pared 1 base from V and 5 bases from J, leaving 12 bases between. The CDR3 loop is CATSRALPADEQYF. In DNA, the CDR3 is TGTGCCACCAGCAGAGCACTCCCGGCGGACGAGCAGTACTTC.

CDR3 sequence (DNA): TGTGCCAGCAGCCGACAGGGGGCGGCCAAAAACATTCAGTACTTC. Protein product: CASSRQGAAKNIQYF. The chain is built from TRBV28 and TRBJ2-4; 10 bases fit TRBD1. Germline lookup yields CDR1 MDHEN and CDR2 SYDVKM. The CDR3 spans 15 residues. The J segment lost 1 base and the V segment lost 6 bases, leaving 3 bases of the junction unmatched.

The chain links TRBV5-4 to TRBJ2-7; 10 bases are shared with TRBD2. CDR3 length: 13 amino acids. V lost 7 bases and J lost 4; bases outside the gene matches: 5. Germline V gives CDR1 SGHNT, CDR2 YYREEE (reference sequence). The CDR3 loop is CASGLAGGYEQYF. The CDR3 DNA reads as TGTGCCAGCGGTTTAGCGGGAGGATACGAGCAGTACTTC.

This chain joins TRBV7-2 and TRBJ2-5, with D tentatively TRBD1 or TRBD2 (6 bases each). This CDR3 contains 14 residues. From germline, CDR1 is SGHTA and CDR2 FQGNSA. The V end was cut by 5 bases, the J end by 4 bases, with 14 bases between. The CDR3, as DNA: TGTGCCAGCAGCCAATCTGGGGGGCCAGAGACCCAGTACTTC. Translated: CASSQSGGPETQYF.

The gene calls are TRBV28 and TRBJ2-6; D is uncertain. The CDR3 spans 15 residues. The germline CDR1 and CDR2 sequences are MDHEN and SYDVKM. Trimming left V 6 bases short and J 0 bases short, with 9 bases between. The CDR3: CASSLTSSGANVLTF. In nucleotides, the CDR3 is TGTGCCAGCAGCCTCACCTCCTCTGGGGCCAACGTCCTGACTTTC.

Comments on this clone: Other DNA sequences of this sample code for an identical CDR3. This sequence joins TRBV29-1 and TRBJ1-1, with no clear D. V was clipped by 4 bases and J by 0 bases, with 9 bases between them. The CDR3 spans 13 residues. Germline CDR1 SQVTM, CDR2 ANQGSEA. CDR3 nucleotide sequence: TGCAGCGTTGCTGGCCAGATGAACACTGAAGCTTTCTTT. Translation gives CSVAGQMNTEAFF.

The chain couples TRBV27 to TRBJ1-2; D is uncertain. V lost 2 bases and J 9 bases, leaving 16 bases between the germline ends. From germline, CDR1 is MNHEY and CDR2 SMNVEV (reference sequence). The CDR3 is 14 residues long. DNA for the CDR3: TGTGCCAGCAGTTTAACGGGCCCCGAGATCAGCTACACCTTC. This translates into CASSLTGPEISYTF.

The rearrangement joins TRBV28 to TRBJ1-6; D not certain. CDR3 length: 13 amino acids. The V end was cut by 3 bases, the J end by 6 bases, with 6 bases between. Germline V gene data show CDR1 as MDHEN and CDR2 as SYDVKM. The CDR3 is CASSFRGNSPLHF. The CDR3 nucleotides are TGTGCCAGCAGTTTCCGTGGTAATTCACCCCTCCACTTT.

The chain carries TRBV4-3 and TRBJ2-1, with 15 bases aligning to TRBD2. The length of the CDR3 is 15 residues. Germline CDR1 LGHNA, CDR2 YSLEER. J was trimmed by 9 bases and V by 4 bases; bases with no gene match: 4. The CDR3 loop is CASSLGLAGGGEQFF. The CDR3 coding sequence is TGCGCCAGCAGCCTCGGACTAGCGGGAGGGGGTGAGCAGTTCTTC.

This clone was detected only once. V gene TRBV7-2 combines with J gene TRBJ2-1, with 9 bases identical to TRBD2. V trimming: 1 base; J trimming: 5 bases; junction bases outside the gene matches: 6. Germline V gives CDR1 SGHTA, CDR2 FQGNSA. The CDR3 totals 16 residues. CDR3: CASSLVVLAGHNEQFF. In DNA form, the CDR3 reads TGTGCCAGCAGCTTAGTTGTACTAGCGGGCCACAATGAGCAGTTCTTC.

The rearrangement links TRBV3-1 (or the pseudogene TRBV3-2) to TRBJ2-2; D is ambiguous. This CDR3 is 15 amino acids long. V was cut by 0 bases and J by 4 bases, with 9 bases left in between. Germline V CDR1 and CDR2: LGHDT, YNNKEL (reference sequence). CDR3: CASSQEGSSTGELFF. Written as DNA, the CDR3 is TGTGCCAGCAGCCAAGAGGGGTCCTCCACCGGGGAGCTGTTTTTT.

This chain connects TRBV6-2 or TRBV6-3 to TRBJ1-5; TRBD1 agrees at 9 bases. Germline V gene sequence: CDR1 MNHEY, CDR2 SVGEGT. This CDR3 spans 13 amino acids. The trim removed 5 bases at V and 6 bases at J, leaving 2 bases unmatched. The CDR3 reads CASSDRGSQPQHF. For the CDR3, the DNA is TGTGCCAGCAGTGACAGGGGGTCTCAGCCCCAGCATTTT.

V gene TRBV27 combines with J gene TRBJ2-7, with TRBD2 matching 11 bases. The CDR3 runs 14 residues. V dropped 5 bases and J dropped 6; count of bases not matched to a gene: 6. Germline CDR1 MNHEY, CDR2 SMNVEV (reference sequence). CDR3 sequence reads: CASSPTSGRREQYF. CDR3 sequence (DNA): TGTGCCAGCAGTCCCACTAGCGGGAGACGCGAGCAGTACTTC.

The chain joins TRBV28 to TRBJ1-1; D not certain. CDR1 MDHEN and CDR2 SYDVKM come from the germline V gene. The CDR3 extends over 13 amino acids. The V gene lost 6 bases and the J gene lost 3 bases, with 11 bases spanning the gap. The CDR3, as DNA: TGTGCCAGCAGCCCCCCCTTTGACACTGAAGCTTTCTTT. It specifies CASSPPFDTEAFF.

This sequence joins TRBV5-1 and TRBJ2-1, with 9 bases matching TRBD2. The J segment lost 4 bases and the V segment lost 0 bases, leaving 5 bases of the junction unmatched. The CDR3 runs 16 residues. The germline V gene has CDR1 SGHRS and CDR2 YFSETQ. The DNA for the CDR3 is TGCGCCAGCAGCTTGGCCCTAGCGGGGTCTTACAATGAGCAGTTCTTC. Its protein product is CASSLALAGSYNEQFF.

The chain has TRBV28 and TRBJ2-7, with TRBD2 as a possible D gene (5 bases). The V and J ends lost 5 bases and 6 bases respectively, with 14 bases between them. Per the germline V gene, CDR1 is MDHEN and CDR2 is SYDVKM. The CDR3 loop spans 13 amino acids. CDR3 nucleotides: TGTGCCAGCAGTCCGATTCGGGATGTCGAGCAGTACTTC. This gives the protein CASSPIRDVEQYF. Full variable domain (outside the CDR3, taken from reference TRBV28 and TRBJ2-7): DVKVTQSSRYLVKRTGEKVFLECVQDMDHENMFWYRQDPGLGLRLIYFSYDVKMKEKGDIPEGYSVSREKKERFSLILESASTNQTSMYLCASSPIRDVEQYFGPGTRLTVT.

The CDR3 nucleotides are TGTGCCAGCAGTAGGGTACAGACAGCTAACTATGGCTACACCTTC. As protein: CASSRVQTANYGYTF. V usage is TRBV7-9 and J usage is TRBJ1-2, with a tentative D call TRBD1 (5 bases). Trimming removed 6 bases at V and 0 bases at J, with 14 bases between. Germline lookup yields CDR1 SEHNR and CDR2 FQNEAQ (reference sequence). This CDR3 comprises 15 residues.

The rearrangement joins TRBV6-2 or TRBV6-3 to TRBJ1-1; 10 bases agree with TRBD1. Germline lookup yields CDR1 MNHEY and CDR2 SVGEGT. V trimming: 2 bases; J trimming: 0 bases; junction bases outside the gene matches: 15. CDR3 size: 20 residues. The CDR3 region is CASSYGRYDRGRGVNTEAFF. The CDR3 DNA is TGTGCCAGCAGTTACGGTAGGTACGACAGGGGGCGCGGGGTGAACACTGAAGCTTTCTTT.

V and J are TRBV7-2 and TRBJ2-7; 9 bases align to TRBD1. This CDR3 is built from 15 residues. Looked up from germline, CDR1 is SGHTA and CDR2 is FQGNSA. V lost 2 bases, J lost 4 bases, and 6 bases stayed unmatched. CDR3 region: CASSLRTGEEYEQYF. The CDR3 DNA reads TGTGCCAGCAGCTTAAGGACAGGGGAAGAGTACGAGCAGTACTTC.

J is TRBJ2-2 and V is TRBV19; no clear D. Per germline, CDR1 LNHDA and CDR2 SQIVND (reference sequence). This CDR3 has 15 residues. With 3 bases removed from V and 4 bases from J, the gap between germline ends came to 12 bases. CDR3 sequence (DNA): TGTGCCAGTAGTATCGAGGTTGGGTTCACCGGGGAGCTGTTTTTT. As protein: CASSIEVGFTGELFF.

The genes are TRBV28 and TRBJ1-2; tentatively, D is TRBD1 (5 bases). Trimming left V 2 bases short and J 4 bases short, with 11 bases between. The germline V gene encodes CDR1 MDHEN and CDR2 SYDVKM. CDR3 length: 14 amino acids. The CDR3 reads CASSLVGQPYGYTF. The DNA for the CDR3 is TGTGCCAGCAGTTTAGTCGGACAACCCTATGGCTACACCTTC.

This sequence joins TRBV7-2 and TRBJ2-7, with D tentatively TRBD1 (6 bases). CDR3 length: 15 residues. In germline, CDR1 is SGHTA, CDR2 FQGNSA. Between the trimmed V and J ends, which lost 2 bases and 7 bases, there was a span of 18 bases. CDR3 nucleotide sequence: TGTGCCAGCAGCTTATGGGGGACACAGCAGCGGGAGCAGTACTTC. This sequence encodes CASSLWGTQQREQYF.

V is TRBV19 and J is TRBJ2-2; a possible D gene is TRBD2 (6 bases). The V and J ends lost 1 base and 2 bases respectively, with 11 bases between them. Germline CDR1 LNHDA, CDR2 SQIVND (reference sequence). The CDR3 extends over 16 amino acids. Written as DNA, the CDR3 is TGTGCCAGTAGTATAGGCCCGGGAGTAAACACCGGGGAGCTGTTTTTT. It encodes CASSIGPGVNTGELFF.

This chain uses TRBV3-1 (or the pseudogene TRBV3-2) with TRBJ2-3, with D possibly called TRBD1 or TRBD2 (5 bases each). Germline CDR1 LGHDT, CDR2 YNNKEL (reference sequence). The germline V and J ends were trimmed by 4 bases and 4 bases, with 9 bases remaining between them. This CDR3 region has 13 residues. The CDR3 protein is CASSRRGADTQYF. In nucleotides, the CDR3 is TGTGCCAGCAGCCGAAGAGGGGCAGATACGCAGTATTTT.

V gene TRBV19 combines with J gene TRBJ1-5; a weak D match, TRBD1 (6 bases). This CDR3 has 17 amino acids. Germline lookup yields CDR1 LNHDA and CDR2 SQIVND (reference sequence). V lost 3 bases and J lost 1, with 16 bases in between. CDR3 nucleotides: TGTGCCAGTAGTATGGAAGGGGGGTCCCTAAGCAATCAGCCCCAGCATTTT. Translated: CASSMEGGSLSNQPQHF.

The CDR3 nucleotides read TGCGCCAGCAGCAAGGGACCAGTCGGGGAGACCCAGTACTTC. This translates into CASSKGPVGETQYF. The chain couples TRBV5-1 to TRBJ2-5; either TRBD1 or TRBD2 may fit D (5 bases each). The CDR3 has 14 amino acids. V was cut by 4 bases and J by 5 bases, with 15 bases left in between. Germline CDR1 reads SGHRS; CDR2 reads YFSETQ.